The source of this T cell receptor beta chain is a study of regulatory T cells in long-lasting Graves disease. Study conclusions and caveats: Exclusively peripheral blood, rather than thyroid tissue, was studied.

This clonotype was detected many times. Its antigen is unidentified. Libraries of TCR beta came from iRepertoire HTBI primers plus Arm-PCR of CDR3 regions. MiXCR, run by TCRdb on the multiplex PCR reads, gives a single entry per CDR3 protein. The sample records roughly 500,000 distinct CDR3 sequences, 12% being singletons. Time point defined: newly diagnosed GD, antithyroid drugs for less than 3 months. PBMCs provided the RNA from which the TCR library was made. Patients were from an endocrinology department in Xi'an, China. This sample also appeared in a second study, on T cells in Graves' hyperthyroidism and ophthalmopathy. This second report adds: Each diagnosis drew on symptoms, thyroxine, TRAb, thyroid ultrasound and orbital computed tomography findings. HTBI primers were employed in a first-round RT-PCR of the TCR CDR3.

This sample comprised peripheral blood mononuclear cells (PBMCs), obtained at new diagnosis, from a patient treated with antithyroid drugs. This receptor was taken from a woman aged 25 to 45 with Graves disease.

The CDR3 is CASSIEGRSTEAFF. The DNA of the CDR3 is TGTGCCAGTAGTATAGAGGGACGGAGCACTGAAGCTTTCTTT. The chain employs TRBV19 and TRBJ1-1; D might be TRBD1 (5 bases). V shed 0 bases and J shed 4 bases, with 9 bases lying between them. Germline CDR1 LNHDA, CDR2 SQIVND (reference sequence). This CDR3 has 14 amino acids.